The 21 T cell receptor beta chains below come from one sample, sequenced in a study of T cells expressing NK-cell markers. No DNA is given; TCRdb re-called the 5' RACE reads and lists each CDR3 protein once. The sample totals 250,000 to 300,000 distinct CDR3 sequences. The sequenced material came from blood T cells: a sorted CD56 or NKG2C T cell subset, CD4+ or CD8+ T cells, or bulk PBMC T cells (not recorded which). The receptors shown here come from a woman between 18 and 69 years old in good health.

V usage is TRBV7-2 and J usage is TRBJ1-5; TCRdb designates TRBD1, a call that cannot be tested without DNA. The CDR3 runs to 14 residues. Germline CDR1 is SGHTA and CDR2 is FQGNSA. CDR3 in amino acids: CASSLYRENQPQHF.

J is TRBJ2-6 and V is TRBV20-1; TCRdb proposes TRBD2, but this gene call is untestable without DNA. The length of the CDR3 is 17 residues. CDR1 is DFQATT and CDR2 is SNEGSKA in the germline V gene (reference sequence). The CDR3 protein is CSATRTSGSPGANVLTF.

This chain connects TRBV20-1 to TRBJ2-1. Germline-derived CDR1 and CDR2 are DFQATT and SNEGSKA (reference sequence). The length of the CDR3 is 15 residues. Here the CDR3 reads CSAPPLASSYNEQFF.

The chain joins TRBV5-1 to TRBJ2-5; checking the TCRdb D call of TRBD1 is not possible without DNA. The germline V gene encodes CDR1 SGHRS and CDR2 YFSETQ. The CDR3 is 15 amino acids. CDR3 sequence reads: CASTTTVGPEETQYF.

The V call is TRBV20-1, the J call TRBJ2-3; TCRdb's D call, TRBD1, is unchecked because there is no DNA. The CDR3 covers 13 residues. The germline CDR1 and CDR2 sequences are DFQATT and SNEGSKA (reference sequence). The chain's CDR3 is CSAPPASTAAQYF.

The rearrangement joins TRBV5-1 to TRBJ2-3. The CDR3 consists of 16 residues. Per germline, CDR1 SGHRS and CDR2 YFSETQ. The CDR3 region is CASTRLTGSSTDTQYF.

The CDR3 sequence is CASSLESNQPQHF. V usage is TRBV7-2 and J usage is TRBJ1-5. In germline, CDR1 is SGHTA, CDR2 FQGNSA. The CDR3 extends over 13 amino acids.

The chain recombines TRBV7-3 with TRBJ2-1; without DNA, the TCRdb call of TRBD1 cannot be checked. Germline V gene lookup returns CDR1 SGHTA and CDR2 FQGTGA. The CDR3 has 16 amino acids. CDR3 amino acids: CASSFAAGSVTNEQFF.

The V and J genes are TRBV6-2 or TRBV6-3 and TRBJ1-1. Germline CDR1 reads MNHEY; CDR2 reads SVGEGT. There are 14 residues in the CDR3. The CDR3 spells CASSYPLSNTEAFF.

This sequence joins TRBV20-1 and TRBJ2-7; without DNA, the TCRdb call of TRBD1 cannot be checked. The length of the CDR3 is 14 residues. Germline lookup yields CDR1 DFQATT and CDR2 SNEGSKA (reference sequence). This CDR3 reads CSHTIQGRSYEQYF.

J is TRBJ2-2 and V is TRBV11-2. The CDR3 is 12 residues long. CDR1 and CDR2 (germline): SGHAT, FQNNGV. CDR3 region: CASSPGPGELFF.

This rearrangement joins TRBV5-1 to TRBJ2-2; TCRdb reports TRBD1, a call that lacks DNA to check it against. The CDR3 covers 16 residues. Germline CDR1 reads SGHRS; CDR2 reads YFSETQ. CDR3 loop: CASSPGAFPNTGELFF.

This chain links TRBV4-3 with TRBJ2-3; TCRdb indicates TRBD1, and absent DNA this call remains unverified. The CDR3 contains 18 residues. Germline values: CDR1 LGHNA, CDR2 YSLEER. The CDR3 sequence: CASSSREGQGTLTDTQYF.

The chain joins TRBV9 to TRBJ2-7; no DNA is available, so the TRBD2 call from TCRdb remains unchecked. CDR1 and CDR2 (germline): SGDLS, YYNGEE. The CDR3 has 16 residues. CDR3: CASSVSPSGRSYEQYF. Variable domain in full (rest from reference TRBV9 and TRBJ2-7): DSGVTQTPKHLITATGQRVTLRCSPRSGDLSVYWYQQSLDQGLQFLIQYYNGEERAKGNILERFSAQQFPDLHSELNLSSLELGDSALYFCASSVSPSGRSYEQYFGPGTRLTVT.

The rearrangement links TRBV7-9 to TRBJ2-3; no DNA is available, so the TRBD2 call from TCRdb remains unchecked. Germline loops: CDR1 SEHNR, CDR2 FQNEAQ (reference sequence). The CDR3 is 14 amino acids. The CDR3 protein is CASSPGGATDTQYF.

V and J are TRBV7-2 and TRBJ1-4; TCRdb outputs TRBD1, but without DNA this stays unchecked. The CDR3 runs to 15 residues. The germline CDR1 and CDR2 sequences are SGHTA and FQGNSA. CDR3: CASSLAGTGSGKLFF.

The chain carries TRBV4-1 and TRBJ1-2; the TCRdb call, TRBD1, lacks DNA for checking. The CDR3 is made up of 16 amino acids. Germline CDR1 and CDR2: MGHRA and YSYEKL. CDR3 protein: CASSQAGTGANYGYTF.

The rearrangement joins TRBV7-2 to TRBJ2-3; TCRdb designates TRBD2, a call that cannot be tested without DNA. Germline CDR1 reads SGHTA; CDR2 reads FQGNSA. The CDR3 runs 14 residues. CDR3 in amino acids: CASSAAPSGPGQYF.

The chain combines TRBV11-3 with TRBJ2-3; no DNA is available, so the TRBD2 call from TCRdb remains unchecked. The germline V gene has CDR1 SGHNT and CDR2 YENEEA. The CDR3 runs 15 residues. CDR3: CASSLFSGGADTQYF.

The J gene is TRBJ1-4, the V gene TRBV20-1; the D call of TRBD1 rests on TCRdb alone, since no DNA is present to check it. The CDR3 spans 12 residues. CDR1 is DFQATT, CDR2 SNEGSKA, per germline (reference sequence). This chain's CDR3 is CSAPRGGEKLFF.

The chain employs TRBV29-1 and TRBJ2-5; without DNA, the TCRdb call of TRBD2 cannot be checked. Germline CDR1 is SQVTM and CDR2 is ANQGSEA. The CDR3 has 13 residues. Here the CDR3 reads CSAAGSVFETQYF.